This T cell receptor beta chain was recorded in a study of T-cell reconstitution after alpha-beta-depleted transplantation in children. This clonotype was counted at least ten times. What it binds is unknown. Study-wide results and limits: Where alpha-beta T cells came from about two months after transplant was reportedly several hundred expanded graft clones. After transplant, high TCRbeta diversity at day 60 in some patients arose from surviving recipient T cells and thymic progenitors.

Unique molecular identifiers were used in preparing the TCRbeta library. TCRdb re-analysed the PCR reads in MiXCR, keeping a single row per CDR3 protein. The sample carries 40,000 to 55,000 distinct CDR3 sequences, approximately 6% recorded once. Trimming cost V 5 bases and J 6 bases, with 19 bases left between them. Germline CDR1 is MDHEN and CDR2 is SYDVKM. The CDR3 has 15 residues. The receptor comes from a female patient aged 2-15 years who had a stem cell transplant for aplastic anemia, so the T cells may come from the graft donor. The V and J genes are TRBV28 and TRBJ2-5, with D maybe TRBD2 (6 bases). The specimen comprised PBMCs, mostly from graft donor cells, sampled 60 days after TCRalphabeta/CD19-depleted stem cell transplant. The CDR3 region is CASSLMGLTLKTQYF. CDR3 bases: TGTGCCAGCAGTCTAATGGGACTCACCCTCAAGACCCAGTACTTC. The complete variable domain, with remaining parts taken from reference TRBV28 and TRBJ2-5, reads DVKVTQSSRYLVKRTGEKVFLECVQDMDHENMFWYRQDPGLGLRLIYFSYDVKMKEKGDIPEGYSVSREKKERFSLILESASTNQTSMYLCASSLMGLTLKTQYFGPGTRLLVL.